The following is a T cell receptor beta chain sequence with its context. Its antigen is unidentified. This sample was included in a study of T cell responses to AZD1222 COVID-19 vaccine. Study results and caveats: Breadth and depth of Spike-specific TCRs rose after two AZD1222 doses.

Germline lookup yields CDR1 SGHTA and CDR2 FQGTGA. Trimming removed 3 bases from V and 10 bases from J, with 13 bases in between. The CDR3 runs to 13 residues. The data were produced by immunoSEQ multiplex PCR, yet TCRdb's version contains in-frame clones alone and is incomplete. This table holds over 150,000 clones, roughly nine tenths found once. The sequence derives from an adult in good health. This sample comprised peripheral blood, obtained on day 0 of MenACWY control vaccination. This rearrangement joins TRBV7-3 to TRBJ2-1, with D possibly being TRBD2 (6 bases). The CDR3 region is CASSLGLAWEQFF. For the CDR3, the DNA is TGTGCCAGCAGCTTGGGGCTAGCGTGGGAGCAGTTCTTC. The full variable domain, in which reference TRBV7-3 and TRBJ2-1 provide the parts outside the CDR3, is GAGVSQTPSNKVTEKGKYVELRCDPISGHTALYWYRQSLGQGPEFLIYFQGTGAADDSGLPNDRFFAVRPEGSVSTLKIQRTERGDSAVYLCASSLGLAWEQFFGPGTRLTVL.